The text below deals with one T cell receptor (beta chain). Its antigen is unidentified. Trimming cost V 8 bases and J 5 bases; bases outside gene matches: 22. The CDR3 is 19 amino acids. CDR1 and CDR2 from the germline V gene are SNHLY and FYNNEI. The PCR contained 60 Vbeta and 13 Jbeta primers. Repertoires were generated with immunoSEQ multiplex PCR, while TCRdb's copy carries only in-frame clones and drops some. The top ten hold over 4.5% of the sample, which has roughly 130,000 clones, around four fifths seen once. This entry is derived from a study of cytomegalovirus exposure and HLA in healthy donors. Notes on the study in general: In an earlier analysis, in 540 or so donors, most V segments appeared productive either ~87% or ~30% of the time. Several V segments, TRBV6-2 and TRBV6-3 among them, could not be told apart and were dropped. The authors judged a highly shared variant cluster likely a sequencing artifact. As confirmed in vitro, a few CMV-associated chains were specific for CMV antigens.

The source is a woman between 40 and 55 years old in good health and CMV-seropositive. V gene TRBV2 combines with J gene TRBJ2-5, with 11 bases fitting TRBD2. Source material: PBMCs. The CDR3 here is CASLTRITTSTSGVETQYF. CDR3 bases: TGTGCCAGCCTGACTCGAATAACCACCTCGACTAGCGGGGTGGAGACCCAGTACTTC.